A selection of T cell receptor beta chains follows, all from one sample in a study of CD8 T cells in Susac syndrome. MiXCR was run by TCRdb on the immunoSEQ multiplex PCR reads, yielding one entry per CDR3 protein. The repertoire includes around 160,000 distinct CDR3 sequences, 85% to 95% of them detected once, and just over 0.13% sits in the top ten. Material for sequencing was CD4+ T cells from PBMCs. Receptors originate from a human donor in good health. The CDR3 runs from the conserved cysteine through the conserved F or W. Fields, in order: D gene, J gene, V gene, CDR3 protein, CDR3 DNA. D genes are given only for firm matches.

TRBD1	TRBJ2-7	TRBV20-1	CSARDGTGVGEQYF	TGCAGTGCTAGAGACGGGACAGGGGTCGGCGAGCAGTACTTC
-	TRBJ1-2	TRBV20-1	CSASITGSGYTF	TGCAGTGCTAGTATTACAGGGAGCGGCTACACCTTC
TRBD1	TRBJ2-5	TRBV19	CASSHTDRAYPSIPTQYF	TGTGCCAGTAGTCACACGGACAGGGCCTATCCCAGTATCCCGACCCAGTACTTC
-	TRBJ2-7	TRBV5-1	CASTPGGGRSYEQYF	TGCGCCAGCACACCCGGAGGCGGGCGCTCCTACGAGCAGTACTTC
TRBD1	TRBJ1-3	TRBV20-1	CSAGTGGAGNTIYF	TGCAGTGCAGGGACAGGGGGTGCTGGAAACACCATATATTTT
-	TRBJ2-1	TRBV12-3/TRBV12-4	CASSWGRLSSYNEQFF	TGTGCCAGCAGTTGGGGGAGACTTAGCTCCTACAATGAGCAGTTCTTC
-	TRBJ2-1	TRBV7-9	CASSLRGGEGNEQFF	TGTGCCAGCAGCTTAAGGGGCGGAGAAGGCAATGAGCAGTTCTTC
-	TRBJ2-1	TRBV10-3	CAISSDENNEQFF	TGTGCCATCAGTTCGGACGAAAACAATGAGCAGTTCTTC
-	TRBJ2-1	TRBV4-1	CAGGDFYNEQFF	TGCGCAGGGGGTGACTTCTACAATGAGCAGTTCTTC
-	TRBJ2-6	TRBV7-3	CASSPGAGANVLTF	TGTGCCAGCAGCCCGGGTGCTGGGGCCAACGTCCTGACTTTC
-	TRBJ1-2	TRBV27	CASSLSVGPNYGYTF	TGTGCCAGCAGTTTATCGGTGGGACCTAACTATGGCTACACCTTC
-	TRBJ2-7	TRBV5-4	CASSLDSEGEQYF	TGTGCCAGCAGCTTGGATTCGGAGGGAGAGCAGTACTTC
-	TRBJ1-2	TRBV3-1	CASSQGGHVNYGYTF	TGTGCCAGCAGCCAAGGGGGGCACGTGAACTATGGCTACACCTTC
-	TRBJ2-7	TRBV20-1	CSARDSRGSSYEQYF	TGCAGTGCTAGAGATAGCCGCGGGTCCTCCTACGAGCAGTACTTC
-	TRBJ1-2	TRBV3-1	CASSQGGLRPTYTF	TGTGCCAGCAGCCAAGGAGGCCTCAGGCCGACCTACACCTTC
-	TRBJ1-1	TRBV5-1	CASSLDGTLTQAFF	TGCGCCAGCAGCTTGGATGGGACCCTAACCCAAGCTTTCTTT
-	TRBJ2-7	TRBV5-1	CASSLGLTGPSYEQYF	TGCGCCAGCAGCTTGGGGCTCACAGGGCCCTCCTACGAGCAGTACTTC
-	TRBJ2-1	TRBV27	CASMPGTPQGGEQFF	TGTGCCAGCATGCCCGGGACACCCCAAGGCGGTGAGCAGTTCTTC
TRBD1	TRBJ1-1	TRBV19	CASSPRTGAEAFF	TGTGCCAGTAGCCCCCGGACAGGAGCTGAAGCTTTCTTT
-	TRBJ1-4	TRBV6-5	CASKRTATNEKLFF	TGTGCCAGCAAGAGAACAGCAACTAATGAAAAACTGTTTTTT